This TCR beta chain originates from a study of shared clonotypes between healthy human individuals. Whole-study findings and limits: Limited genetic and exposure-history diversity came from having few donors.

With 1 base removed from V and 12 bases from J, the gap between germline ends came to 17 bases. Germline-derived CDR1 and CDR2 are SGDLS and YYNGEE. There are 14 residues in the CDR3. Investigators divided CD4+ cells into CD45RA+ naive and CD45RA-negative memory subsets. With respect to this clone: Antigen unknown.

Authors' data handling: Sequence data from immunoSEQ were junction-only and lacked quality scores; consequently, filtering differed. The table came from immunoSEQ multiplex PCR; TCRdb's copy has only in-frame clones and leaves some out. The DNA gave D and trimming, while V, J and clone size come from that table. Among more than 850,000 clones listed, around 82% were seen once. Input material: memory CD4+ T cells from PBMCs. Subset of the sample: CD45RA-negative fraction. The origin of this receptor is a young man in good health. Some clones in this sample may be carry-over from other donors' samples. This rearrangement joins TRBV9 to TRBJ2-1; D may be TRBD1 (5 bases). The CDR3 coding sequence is TGTGCCAGCAGCGTAAAGCCAGGGTCTCTTGGGCAGTTCTTC. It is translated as CASSVKPGSLGQFF.